The next 9 T cell receptor beta chains were all read from a single sample in a study of post-analysis software for immune sequencing data. Notes on the study in general: Patients carried roughly 5 TRBV segments more frequently than controls did, and TRBV5-6, TRBV5-1 and TRBV20-1 were among them.

Unique molecular identifiers tagged the TCR beta cDNA libraries. Using its own MiXCR run on the PCR reads, TCRdb lists one record per CDR3 protein. Of about 560,000 distinct CDR3 sequences detected, 44% appear once; the ten largest clones hold 1.7%. Their antigens are not known. Sequenced input: blood. All receptors derive from a girl aged 10-17 years with multiple sclerosis.

The chain uses TRBV5-6 and TRBJ1-2; D uncertain. Trimming shortened V by 1 base and J by 7 bases, and 14 bases separated the two germline ends. The CDR3 consists of 14 residues. Germline CDR1 SGHDT, CDR2 YYEEEE. In nucleotides, the CDR3 is TGTGCCAGCAGCTTGATGGAATATGCTGGTGGCTACACCTTC. Translating it yields CASSLMEYAGGYTF.

The chain is built from TRBV13 and TRBJ2-3; no clear D. This CDR3 is 14 amino acids long. Germline V gene data show CDR1 as PRHDT and CDR2 as FYEKMQ (reference sequence). V shed 3 bases and J shed 5 bases, with 12 bases lying between them. Here the CDR3 reads CASSFAAPGDTQYF. In DNA form, the CDR3 reads TGTGCCAGCAGCTTCGCGGCCCCCGGAGATACGCAGTATTTT.

This clonotype was found a few times. The V call is TRBV7-8, the J call TRBJ1-1, with D unclear. Germline V gene sequence: CDR1 SGHVS, CDR2 FQNEAQ. The CDR3 is 13 residues long. V lost 1 base, J lost 6 bases, and 9 bases lay in between. The CDR3 nucleotides are TGTGCCAGCAGCTTAGGATTAGCGTCTGAAGCTTTCTTT. Translating gives CASSLGLASEAFF.

The J gene is TRBJ2-6, the V gene TRBV6-4; 9 positions match TRBD2. The CDR3 is 16 amino acids. V was clipped by 0 bases and J by 3 bases; unmatched bases: 0. Germline V CDR1 and CDR2: MRHNA, SNTAGT. DNA for the CDR3: TGTGCCAGCAGTGACTCTAGCGGGAGTGGGGCCAACGTCCTGACTTTC. Its protein product is CASSDSSGSGANVLTF.

A note on this clonotype: One end of the junction is discordant with germline, which a read error may explain. The CDR3 DNA sequence: TGCGCCAGCAACCAAGGGACAGCATATGGGGAGCAGTTCTTC. Protein product: CASNQGTAYGEQFF. The chain couples TRBV4-1 to TRBJ2-1; 7 nucleotides line up with TRBD1. CDR1 MGHRA and CDR2 YSYEKL come from the germline V gene. The CDR3 has 14 amino acids.

The chain combines TRBV29-1 with TRBJ1-2, with TRBD1 as a possible D gene (6 bases). This CDR3 comprises 11 residues. Trimming took off 7 bases at V and 8 bases at J, with 14 bases between the two ends. In germline, CDR1 is SQVTM, CDR2 ANQGSEA. This chain's CDR3 is CSGYRVGGYTF. The CDR3 DNA reads TGCAGCGGGTACAGGGTAGGCGGCTACACCTTC. The full variable domain, with the rest looked up from reference TRBV29-1 and TRBJ1-2, is SAVISQKPSRDICQRGTSLTIQCQVDSQVTMMFWYRQQPGQSLTLIATANQGSEATYESGFVIDKFPISRPNLTFSTLTVSNMSPEDSSIYLCSGYRVGGYTFGSGTRLTVV.

In its sample, this clonotype was seen many times. Relative to the germline gene, one junction end is altered; a read error may explain this. The chain couples TRBV5-1 to TRBJ2-7; 9 bases align to TRBD2. This CDR3 is 14 amino acids long. Germline V lookup: CDR1 SGHRS, CDR2 YFSETQ. This CDR3 is CASSPAGGPYEQYF. CDR3 nucleotide sequence: TGTGCCAGCAGTCCAGCGGGGGGACCCTACGAGCAGTACTTC.

The V call is TRBV12-3 or TRBV12-4, the J call TRBJ2-1; D may be TRBD2 (5 bases). V shed 6 bases and J shed 7 bases, with 16 bases lying between them. This CDR3 contains 14 residues. The DNA for the CDR3 is TGTGCCAGCAGCCCGGCGGGCCCCCTGAATGAGCAGTTCTTC. It codes for CASSPAGPLNEQFF.

The genes are TRBV24-1 and TRBJ2-1; TRBD2 matches 8 bases. J lost 5 bases, V lost 2 bases, and 7 bases had no gene match. The CDR3 has 16 amino acids. Germline assignment: CDR1 KGHDR and CDR2 SFDVKD. The CDR3 loop reads CATSDWKRGSNNEQFF. The CDR3 region has the DNA TGTGCCACCAGTGATTGGAAGCGGGGGTCCAACAATGAGCAGTTCTTC.